The entry below gives a single TCR delta chain sequence along with its context. In this sample, this clone turned up a few times. Its cognate antigen has yet to be identified. Base quality data are lacking; no much larger clone is found one base away. The data belong to a study of Vδ1+ human thymocytes (dated by TCRdb to between 2018 and 2020). About the investigation overall: mRNA-level TRG and TRD CDR3 repertoires of highly purified Vdelta1+ thymocytes from young children were characterised as a data resource. Validation of the multiplex-based CDR3 amplicon strategy against 5'RACE-based CDR3 amplicon generation methods had been performed previously.

Study-wide conclusions, independent of this receptor: Although sort purity was high, around 21% of thymic TRD sequences were Vdelta2 (with a few Vdelta3), in contrast to the peripheral blood Vdelta1+ controls. Many TRG clonotypes were found to be shared between donors (up to roughly 7x10^3), whereas TRD repertoires were found to be essentially private (max about 120 shared). No clustering by age or sex was observed, so analyses did not stratify donors by these variables. The authors advised highly purified populations and single-cell validation, since unexpected Vdelta2 sequences could cause misinterpretation of bulk repertoire data. The thymic TRG and TRD repertoires appeared highly polyclonal, with Gaussian CDR3 length distributions, in contrast to the oligoclonal repertoires of peripheral blood.

Thymic samples were depleted of alphabeta T cells, then CD3+ TCRVdelta1+ TCRVdelta2- thymocytes were FACS-sorted. The purity of the sorted Vdelta1+ thymocytes fell between about 98% and 99.6%. Thymic specimens were obtained from about 8 paediatric patients, aged from about 5 days to 16 months, who were undergoing corrective cardiac surgery. Thymic tissue was dispersed and mononuclear cells isolated on a Histopaque-1077 density gradient. For staining, the antibodies used were anti-TCRVdelta1 clone TS8.2, anti-TCRVdelta2 clone B6, anti-CD3 clone HIT3a and anti-TCRalphabeta clone IP26. RNA was isolated using the RNeasy mini kit, and reverse transcription was performed with Superscript III. Multiplex PCR was used to generate CDR3 amplicons, with pooled V-gene forward primers and a constant-region reverse primer carrying Illumina adaptor overhangs. Amplicons were gel-purified, then indexed with Nextera index primers over around 8 extra PCR cycles and purified with AMPure XP beads. Libraries were sequenced on an Illumina MiSeq with paired-end 250 bp reads, dual indexing and roughly 19% PhiX spike-in. The original methods were these. Read quality was checked with FastQC, and TRG read pairs were merged using ea-utils fastq-join. IMGT/HighV-QUEST was used to annotate the sequences, only productive sequences with an unambiguous V-gene assignment were kept, and clonotypes were defined as sequences sharing an identical CDR3 sequence. VDJtools 1.1.1, tcR 2.2.3, Treemap and vegan Shannon diversity in R 3.4.4 were used for downstream analysis. Clones were re-identified by TCRdb from the public reads with CATT, and rows with the same DNA were merged. TCRdb's processing, not the authors', yielded these V and J calls. Across this sample there are about 55,000 delta-chain clones, with more than 15% seen only once. The ten largest account for 0.5% to 0.55% of the sample.

The CDR1 and CDR2 encoded by the germline V gene are TSWWSYY and QGS. V is reduced by 0 bases and J by 3 bases, leaving a spacing of 20 bases between them. Including cysteine and phenylalanine, the CDR3 has 18 amino acids. Only the CDR3 region is kept as DNA, spanning 54 bases read in frame from base 1. What was sequenced was Vdelta1+ gamma-delta thymocytes from the thymus. Taken with the paper, the label for cell subset or site translates to: FACS-sorted CD3+ TCRalphabeta- TCRVdelta1+ TCRVdelta2- thymocytes. The chain was built from TRDV1 and TRDJ1; matching of 5 bases hints at TRDD3 as the D gene. This TCR was sampled from a boy under two years old who had congenital heart surgery. The CDR3 reads as follows: CALGELEGGRPAADKLIF. The nucleotide sequence is given as TGTGCTCTTGGGGAACTAGAGGGGGGCCGGCCGGCGGCCGATAAACTCATCTTT.